This passage covers 18 T cell receptor beta chains from one sample sequenced in a study of blood T cell repertoires in COVID-19. Clones were read by immunoSEQ multiplex PCR, and TCRdb kept only the in-frame ones, dropping some. The profile covers some 160,000 clones, with about 80% appearing a single time and 15% to 20% taken by the ten largest. Sequences were obtained from PBMCs or T cells enriched from blood (not recorded which). Receptors were obtained from a woman between 70 and 85 years old in a cohort exposed to, infected with or recovered from COVID-19 (not recorded which).

This clone occurred a few times. This rearrangement joins TRBV30 to TRBJ1-5; 7 bases align to TRBD1. The germline V gene encodes CDR1 GTSNPN and CDR2 SVGIG (reference sequence). The V segment lost 3 bases and the J segment 6 bases; nucleotides outside the gene matches: 8. The CDR3 is 14 residues long. The CDR3 sequence: CAWSGGTVSQPQHF. The DNA of the CDR3 is TGTGCCTGGAGCGGAGGGACAGTGAGTCAGCCCCAGCATTTT. Variable domain in full (rest from reference TRBV30 and TRBJ1-5): SQTIHQWPATLVQPVGSPLSLECTVEGTSNPNLYWYRQAAGRGLQLLFYSVGIGQISSEVPQNLSASRPQDRQFILSSKKLLLSDSGFYLCAWSGGTVSQPQHFGDGTRLSIL.

The chain has TRBV29-1 and TRBJ1-5; perhaps TRBD1 as D (5 bases). V was pared by 4 bases and J by 5 bases, with 12 bases between. This CDR3 spans 13 amino acids. Germline CDR1 reads SQVTM; CDR2 reads ANQGSEA. CDR3 in amino acids: CSVGMGGDQPQHF. Written as DNA, the CDR3 is TGCAGCGTTGGGATGGGGGGAGATCAGCCCCAGCATTTT.

V and J are TRBV7-9 and TRBJ2-5; D perhaps matches TRBD1 (6 bases). The V and J ends lost 4 bases and 2 bases respectively, with 17 bases between them. CDR3 length: 16 residues. Germline CDR1 SEHNR, CDR2 FQNEAQ (reference sequence). CDR3 sequence: CASSYGLDSLQETQYF. In DNA, the CDR3 is TGTGCCAGCAGCTATGGCCTGGACAGTTTACAAGAGACCCAGTACTTC.

The chain uses TRBV30 and TRBJ1-5, with a weak D call TRBD1 (5 bases). The germline V gene has CDR1 GTSNPN and CDR2 SVGIG (reference sequence). V lost 0 bases to trimming and J lost 2 bases, with 20 bases between them. The CDR3 extends over 18 amino acids. CDR3 sequence: CAWSVYSGGTWGNQPQHF. In nucleotides, the CDR3 is TGTGCCTGGAGTGTATATTCCGGGGGGACGTGGGGCAATCAGCCCCAGCATTTT.

The rearrangement links TRBV19 to TRBJ1-5, with a weak D call TRBD1 (5 bases). This CDR3 has 15 residues. The germline gives CDR1 LNHDA, CDR2 SQIVND (reference sequence). Between the trimmed V and J ends, which lost 11 bases and 1 base, there was a span of 18 bases. The CDR3 reads CAVTRTLTSNQPQHF. The CDR3 nucleotides read TGTGCCGTTACCCGGACACTCACCAGCAATCAGCCCCAGCATTTT.

The rearrangement links TRBV29-1 to TRBJ1-2, with TRBD1 as a possible D gene (5 bases). Between the trimmed V and J ends, which lost 6 bases and 8 bases, there was a span of 13 bases. The V gene's germline CDR1 is SQVTM and CDR2 ANQGSEA. This CDR3 comprises 11 residues. CDR3 residues: CSVIQGGGYTF. The CDR3 coding sequence is TGCAGCGTCATCCAGGGAGGCGGCTACACCTTC.

The chain links TRBV11-3 to TRBJ2-5; maybe TRBD1 (6 bases). Germline V gives CDR1 SGHNT, CDR2 YENEEA. Trimming shortened V by 4 bases and J by 3 bases, and 15 bases separated the two germline ends. The CDR3 has 15 amino acids. The CDR3 here is CASSYSQGEEETQYF. The CDR3 DNA sequence: TGTGCCAGCAGCTACTCACAGGGTGAGGAAGAGACCCAGTACTTC. Looking up the rest from reference TRBV11-3 and TRBJ2-5 gives the full variable domain: EAGVVQSPRYKIIEKKQPVAFWCNPISGHNTLYWYLQNLGQGPELLIRYENEEAVDDSQLPKDRFSAERLKGVDSTLKIQPAELGDSAVYLCASSYSQGEEETQYFGPGTRLLVL.

The chain has TRBV15 and TRBJ2-5, with 10 bases lining up with TRBD1. After removal of 1 base from V and 4 bases from J, the junction contained 12 bases not matched to a gene. Germline CDR1 LNHNV, CDR2 YYDKDF (reference sequence). The CDR3 covers 18 residues. The CDR3 sequence: CATSRALGTGDWVETQYF. CDR3 sequence (DNA): TGTGCCACCAGCAGAGCTCTGGGGACAGGGGATTGGGTAGAGACCCAGTACTTC.

The rearrangement joins TRBV6-2 or TRBV6-3 to TRBJ1-5, with TRBD1 identical over 9 bases. Germline trimming cut 6 bases from V and 6 bases from J; bases unmatched to any gene: 3. CDR3 size: 13 residues. Looked up from germline, CDR1 is MNHEY and CDR2 is SVGEGT. Written as DNA, the CDR3 is TGTGCCAGCAGCCCGGACAGGGGTCAGCCCCAGCATTTT. It specifies CASSPDRGQPQHF.

This chain links TRBV5-1 with TRBJ2-1, with 10 positions matching TRBD2. Trimming took 4 bases from V and 7 from J; bases not matched to a gene: 11. The germline V gene encodes CDR1 SGHRS and CDR2 YFSETQ. The CDR3 is 16 amino acids. The CDR3 DNA sequence: TGCGCCAGCAGCCGAGAGCCTAGCGGGAGTGCAAATGAGCAGTTCTTC. Protein product: CASSREPSGSANEQFF.

This clone was found once. Germline is not matched at one junction end, which may reflect a read error. The chain couples TRBV10-3 to TRBJ1-2; no firm D call. This CDR3 spans 13 amino acids. Per the germline V gene, CDR1 is ENHRY and CDR2 is SYGVKD. This chain's CDR3 is CAISESTDYRYTF. The CDR3 nucleotides read TGTGCCATCAGTGAGTCTACGGACTATCGCTACACCTTC.

V usage is TRBV15 and J usage is TRBJ2-3; 10 positions agree with TRBD2. Trimming cost V 3 bases and J 5 bases; bases outside gene matches: 5. The CDR3 contains 15 residues. Germline V lookup: CDR1 LNHNV, CDR2 YYDKDF (reference sequence). The CDR3 region has the DNA TGTGCCACCAGCAGTGGACTAGCGGTAGGAGATACGCAGTATTTT. This gives the protein CATSSGLAVGDTQYF.

CDR3 region: CATSRDREMAPLHF. CDR3 bases: TGTGCCACCAGCAGGGACAGGGAGATGGCACCCCTCCACTTT. This chain links TRBV15 with TRBJ1-6, with 8 bases identical to TRBD1. The CDR3 has 14 residues. The germline gives CDR1 LNHNV, CDR2 YYDKDF (reference sequence). Trimming cost V 3 bases and J 11 bases; bases outside gene matches: 6.

The rearrangement joins TRBV5-4 to TRBJ1-2; TRBD1 aligns across 8 bases. J gave up 6 bases and V 4 bases, and 2 bases lay outside the gene matches. CDR1 SGHNT and CDR2 YYREEE come from the germline V gene (reference sequence). This CDR3 contains 12 residues. The CDR3 region is CASSPDRDGYTF. CDR3 coding DNA: TGTGCCAGCAGCCCGGACAGGGATGGCTACACCTTC.

This chain links TRBV7-6 with TRBJ2-1, with TRBD2 matching 11 bases. The germline V gene encodes CDR1 SGHVS and CDR2 FNYEAQ. With V trimmed by 2 bases and J by 5 bases, 5 bases remained unmatched. The CDR3 sequence is 16 residues long. The CDR3 loop is CASSLLLAGGNNEQFF. In DNA form, the CDR3 reads TGTGCCAGCAGCTTACTCTTAGCGGGAGGGAACAATGAGCAGTTCTTC.

This clone was observed a single time. V and J are TRBV2 and TRBJ1-2; possibly TRBD1 for D (6 bases). V lost 5 bases and J lost 3, with 10 bases in between. The CDR3 contains 13 residues. Germline V lookup: CDR1 SNHLY, CDR2 FYNNEI. Here the CDR3 reads CASSPGQHYGYTF. The CDR3, as DNA: TGTGCCAGCAGTCCAGGACAGCACTATGGCTACACCTTC.

V gene TRBV2 combines with J gene TRBJ2-2; tentative D call: TRBD1 (6 bases). Trimming took off 7 bases at V and 4 bases at J, with 13 bases between the two ends. Germline V lookup: CDR1 SNHLY, CDR2 FYNNEI. The CDR3 spans 14 residues. CDR3 protein: CASIGGSFTGELFF. As DNA, the CDR3 is TGTGCCAGCATTGGGGGCAGTTTCACCGGGGAGCTGTTTTTT.

This chain joins TRBV6-5 and TRBJ2-3, with 11 bases that match TRBD2. The V segment lost 8 bases and the J segment 5 bases; nucleotides outside the gene matches: 6. The CDR3 has 14 residues. Germline V gene data show CDR1 as MNHEY and CDR2 as SVGAGI. The CDR3 protein is CASLAGGPGDTQYF. The CDR3 DNA follows: TGTGCCAGCTTAGCGGGAGGGCCGGGAGATACGCAGTATTTT.